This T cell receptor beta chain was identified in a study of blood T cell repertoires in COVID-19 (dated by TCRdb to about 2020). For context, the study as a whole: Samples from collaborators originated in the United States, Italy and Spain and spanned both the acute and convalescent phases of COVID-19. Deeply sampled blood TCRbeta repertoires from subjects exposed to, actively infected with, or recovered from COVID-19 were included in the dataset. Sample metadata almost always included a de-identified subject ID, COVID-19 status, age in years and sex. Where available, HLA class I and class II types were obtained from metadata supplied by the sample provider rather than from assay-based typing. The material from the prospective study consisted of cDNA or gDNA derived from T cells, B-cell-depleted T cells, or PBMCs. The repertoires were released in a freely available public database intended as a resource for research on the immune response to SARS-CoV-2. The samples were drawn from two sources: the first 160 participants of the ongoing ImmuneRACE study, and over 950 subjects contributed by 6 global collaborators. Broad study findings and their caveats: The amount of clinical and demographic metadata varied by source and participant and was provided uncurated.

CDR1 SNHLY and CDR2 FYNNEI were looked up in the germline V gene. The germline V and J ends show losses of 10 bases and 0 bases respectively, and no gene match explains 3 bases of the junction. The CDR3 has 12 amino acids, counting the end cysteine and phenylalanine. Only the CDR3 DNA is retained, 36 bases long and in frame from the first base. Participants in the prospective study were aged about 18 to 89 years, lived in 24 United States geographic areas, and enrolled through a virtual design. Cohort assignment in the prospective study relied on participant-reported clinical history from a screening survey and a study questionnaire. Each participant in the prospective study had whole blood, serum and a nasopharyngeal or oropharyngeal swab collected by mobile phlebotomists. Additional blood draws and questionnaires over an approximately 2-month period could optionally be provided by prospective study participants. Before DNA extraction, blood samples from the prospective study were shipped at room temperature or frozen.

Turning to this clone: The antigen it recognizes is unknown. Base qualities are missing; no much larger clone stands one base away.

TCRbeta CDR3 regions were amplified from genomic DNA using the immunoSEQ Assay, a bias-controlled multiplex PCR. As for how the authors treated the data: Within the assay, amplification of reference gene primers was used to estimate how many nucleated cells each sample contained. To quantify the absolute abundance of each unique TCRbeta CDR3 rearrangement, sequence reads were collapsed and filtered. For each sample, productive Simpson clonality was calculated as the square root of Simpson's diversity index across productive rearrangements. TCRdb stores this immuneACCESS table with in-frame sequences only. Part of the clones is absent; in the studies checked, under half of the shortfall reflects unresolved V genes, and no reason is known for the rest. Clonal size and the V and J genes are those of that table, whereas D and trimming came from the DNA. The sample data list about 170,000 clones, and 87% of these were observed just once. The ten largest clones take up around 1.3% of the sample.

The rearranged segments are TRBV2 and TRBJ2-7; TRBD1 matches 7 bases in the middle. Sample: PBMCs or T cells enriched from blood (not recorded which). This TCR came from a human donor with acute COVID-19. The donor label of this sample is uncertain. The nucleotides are TGTGCCATCGGGGACAGCTCCTACGAGCAGTACTTC. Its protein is CAIGDSSYEQYF.